These T cell receptor beta chains were read from a single sample in a study of post-analysis software for immune sequencing data. TCRdb reanalysed the PCR reads using MiXCR and keeps one entry per CDR3 protein. The data contain 740,000 or so distinct CDR3 sequences, approximately 53% of them singletons. The source material was blood. The receptors derive from a girl aged 5-17 years with multiple sclerosis. CDR3s include the opening cysteine and the closing phenylalanine or tryptophan. Fields, in order: clone size, V gene, D gene, J gene, CDR3 protein, CDR3 DNA. D genes are given only for firm matches. Clone size, where shown, is once, few, many, or a class for clones that have expanded.

clone_size: -
v_call: TRBV15
d_call: TRBD2
j_call: TRBJ2-7
cdr3_aa: CATSSYSGTRNEQYF
cdr3_nt: TGTGCCACCAGCAGCTATAGCGGGACGAGGAACGAGCAGTACTTC

clone_size: once
v_call: TRBV12-3/TRBV12-4
d_call: TRBD1
j_call: TRBJ1-2
cdr3_aa: CASSLASGQGYNYGYTF
cdr3_nt: TGTGCCAGCAGTTTAGCCTCGGGACAGGGATACAACTATGGCTACACCTTC

clone_size: -
v_call: TRBV12-3/TRBV12-4
d_call: -
j_call: TRBJ2-5
cdr3_aa: CASTRGLRNEQYF
cdr3_nt: TGTGCCAGCACCCGTGGTCTTCGCAATGAGCAGTACTTC

clone_size: -
v_call: TRBV18
d_call: TRBD2
j_call: TRBJ2-1
cdr3_aa: CASSTSAPAYNEQFF
cdr3_nt: TGTGCCAGCTCAACTAGCGCCCCTGCCTACAATGAGCAGTTCTTC

clone_size: -
v_call: TRBV20-1
d_call: -
j_call: TRBJ1-6
cdr3_aa: CSGNEGGTYNSPLHF
cdr3_nt: TGCAGTGGCAATGAGGGGGGTACCTATAATTCACCCCTCCACTTT

clone_size: -
v_call: TRBV3-1
d_call: -
j_call: TRBJ1-2
cdr3_aa: CASSPTGNNYGYTF
cdr3_nt: TGTGCCAGCAGCCCCACGGGGAATAACTATGGCTACACCTTC

clone_size: -
v_call: TRBV29-1
d_call: -
j_call: TRBJ1-1
cdr3_aa: CSVEVRNRMVGTEAFF
cdr3_nt: TGCAGCGTTGAAGTGAGAAACAGGATGGTGGGCACTGAAGCTTTCTTT

clone_size: once
v_call: TRBV20-1
d_call: TRBD2
j_call: TRBJ2-7
cdr3_aa: CSARDKRLAGPYEQYF
cdr3_nt: TGCAGTGCTAGAGACAAGAGACTAGCGGGACCCTACGAGCAGTACTTC

clone_size: -
v_call: TRBV11-3
d_call: TRBD2
j_call: TRBJ2-1
cdr3_aa: CASSIRTSGFYNEQFF
cdr3_nt: TGTGCCAGCAGCATAAGGACTAGCGGGTTCTACAATGAGCAGTTCTTC

clone_size: -
v_call: TRBV10-3
d_call: -
j_call: TRBJ2-7
cdr3_aa: CAIRRGEAYEQYF
cdr3_nt: TGTGCCATCAGGAGGGGGGAGGCTTACGAGCAGTACTTC

clone_size: -
v_call: TRBV12-3/TRBV12-4
d_call: -
j_call: TRBJ1-6
cdr3_aa: CASSLRRTLHF
cdr3_nt: TGTGCCAGCAGTTTGAGGAGGACCCTCCACTTT

clone_size: -
v_call: TRBV7-8
d_call: TRBD2
j_call: TRBJ2-4
cdr3_aa: CASSLQLAGAKNIQYF
cdr3_nt: TGTGCCAGCAGCTTACAGCTAGCGGGAGCCAAAAACATTCAGTACTTC

clone_size: -
v_call: TRBV29-1
d_call: -
j_call: TRBJ1-2
cdr3_aa: CSVDGMNYGYTF
cdr3_nt: TGCAGCGTGGACGGCATGAACTATGGCTACACCTTC

clone_size: few
v_call: TRBV20-1
d_call: TRBD2
j_call: TRBJ2-5
cdr3_aa: CSARSAPGLAGGETQYF
cdr3_nt: TGCAGTGCTAGATCCGCGCCCGGCCTAGCGGGCGGGGAGACCCAGTACTTC

clone_size: -
v_call: TRBV29-1
d_call: -
j_call: TRBJ1-2
cdr3_aa: CSVGGRNFYGYTF
cdr3_nt: TGCAGCGTTGGGGGACGGAACTTCTATGGCTACACCTTC

clone_size: -
v_call: TRBV12-3/TRBV12-4
d_call: TRBD2
j_call: TRBJ2-7
cdr3_aa: CASSSGLAAEQYF
cdr3_nt: TGTGCCAGCAGTTCGGGACTAGCAGCCGAGCAGTACTTC

clone_size: -
v_call: TRBV7-2
d_call: TRBD2
j_call: TRBJ2-3
cdr3_aa: CASSLSSSGHPTDTQYF
cdr3_nt: TGTGCCAGCAGCTTAAGTTCTAGCGGGCACCCCACAGATACGCAGTATTTT

clone_size: -
v_call: TRBV5-1
d_call: TRBD1
j_call: TRBJ1-1
cdr3_aa: CASSLTGTGSTEAFF
cdr3_nt: TGCGCCAGCAGCCTAACCGGGACAGGGTCCACTGAAGCTTTCTTT

clone_size: few
v_call: TRBV29-1
d_call: TRBD1
j_call: TRBJ2-7
cdr3_aa: CSVEGQGASEQYF
cdr3_nt: TGCAGCGTTGAGGGACAGGGGGCTTCGGAGCAGTACTTC

clone_size: few
v_call: TRBV6-2/TRBV6-3
d_call: -
j_call: TRBJ1-6
cdr3_aa: CASSYYRSRDNSPLHF
cdr3_nt: TGTGCCAGCAGTTACTATCGCTCCAGGGATAATTCACCCCTCCACTTT

clone_size: -
v_call: TRBV10-3
d_call: -
j_call: TRBJ2-6
cdr3_aa: CAPAKGGALRSGANVLTF
cdr3_nt: TGTGCCCCCGCAAAGGGTGGGGCTCTTAGATCTGGGGCCAACGTCCTGACTTTC

clone_size: few
v_call: TRBV29-1
d_call: -
j_call: TRBJ1-1
cdr3_aa: CSVRHLNTEAFF
cdr3_nt: TGCAGCGTAAGGCATTTGAACACTGAAGCTTTCTTT

clone_size: -
v_call: TRBV3-1
d_call: -
j_call: TRBJ2-1
cdr3_aa: CASSQYIYNEQFF
cdr3_nt: TGTGCCAGCAGCCAATACATTTACAATGAGCAGTTCTTC

clone_size: -
v_call: TRBV5-1
d_call: -
j_call: TRBJ2-4
cdr3_aa: CASSLVGQAVKNIQYF
cdr3_nt: TGCGCCAGCAGCTTGGTAGGACAAGCGGTAAAAAACATTCAGTACTTC

clone_size: -
v_call: TRBV20-1
d_call: -
j_call: TRBJ1-5
cdr3_aa: CSASRRTGGGQPQHF
cdr3_nt: TGCAGTGCGAGCCGACGGACCGGAGGTGGTCAGCCCCAGCATTTT

clone_size: -
v_call: TRBV5-1
d_call: TRBD2
j_call: TRBJ2-1
cdr3_aa: CASSSLGLANEQFF
cdr3_nt: TGCGCCAGCAGCTCGTTGGGACTAGCCAATGAGCAGTTCTTC

clone_size: -
v_call: TRBV7-9
d_call: TRBD1
j_call: TRBJ2-7
cdr3_aa: CASSLRGQDYEQYF
cdr3_nt: TGTGCCAGCAGCTTGAGGGGGCAAGACTACGAGCAGTACTTC

clone_size: few
v_call: TRBV20-1
d_call: -
j_call: TRBJ1-5
cdr3_aa: CSARGGRFSNQPQHF
cdr3_nt: TGCAGTGCTCGAGGGGGACGGTTTAGCAATCAGCCCCAGCATTTT

clone_size: once
v_call: TRBV5-1
d_call: -
j_call: TRBJ2-1
cdr3_aa: CASSLETDPMDEQFF
cdr3_nt: TGCGCCAGCAGCTTGGAGACAGACCCTATGGATGAGCAGTTCTTC

clone_size: -
v_call: TRBV3-1
d_call: -
j_call: TRBJ1-2
cdr3_aa: CASSPTTAVRGGYTF
cdr3_nt: TGTGCCAGCAGCCCGACGACGGCCGTAAGAGGAGGCTACACCTTC

clone_size: few
v_call: TRBV7-2
d_call: -
j_call: TRBJ1-5
cdr3_aa: CASSPRYNQPQHF
cdr3_nt: TGTGCCAGCAGCCCTCGTTACAATCAGCCCCAGCATTTT

clone_size: -
v_call: TRBV20-1
d_call: TRBD1
j_call: TRBJ2-5
cdr3_aa: CSASKTGGEETQYF
cdr3_nt: TGCAGTGCTAGCAAGACAGGGGGCGAAGAGACCCAGTACTTC

clone_size: -
v_call: TRBV10-3
d_call: -
j_call: TRBJ2-1
cdr3_aa: CAVADYNEQFF
cdr3_nt: TGTGCCGTAGCGGACTACAATGAGCAGTTCTTC

clone_size: -
v_call: TRBV20-1
d_call: TRBD2
j_call: TRBJ2-7
cdr3_aa: CSAQTSGTYNEQYF
cdr3_nt: TGCAGTGCCCAGACCAGCGGGACGTACAATGAGCAGTACTTC

clone_size: once
v_call: TRBV10-3
d_call: TRBD2
j_call: TRBJ2-1
cdr3_aa: CARLASPLKHEQFF
cdr3_nt: TGTGCCAGACTAGCGTCCCCGCTTAAGCATGAGCAGTTCTTC

clone_size: -
v_call: TRBV15
d_call: -
j_call: TRBJ2-4
cdr3_aa: CATSREEGGIQYF
cdr3_nt: TGTGCCACCAGCAGAGAGGAGGGCGGCATTCAGTACTTC

clone_size: -
v_call: TRBV7-8
d_call: TRBD2
j_call: TRBJ2-3
cdr3_aa: CASSSPQGLAGRADTQYF
cdr3_nt: TGTGCCAGCAGCTCACCCCAAGGACTAGCGGGAAGAGCAGATACGCAGTATTTT

clone_size: -
v_call: TRBV10-3
d_call: TRBD1
j_call: TRBJ2-7
cdr3_aa: CARQGANYEQYF
cdr3_nt: TGTGCTCGACAGGGGGCGAACTACGAGCAGTACTTC

clone_size: -
v_call: TRBV4-1
d_call: -
j_call: TRBJ2-1
cdr3_aa: CASSQVGAPGQFF
cdr3_nt: TGCGCCAGCAGCCAAGTAGGAGCGCCGGGGCAGTTCTTC

clone_size: -
v_call: TRBV2
d_call: -
j_call: TRBJ2-7
cdr3_aa: CASSSTGGVTYEQYF
cdr3_nt: TGTGCCAGCAGTTCAACAGGGGGGGTCACCTACGAGCAGTACTTC

clone_size: few
v_call: TRBV10-3
d_call: -
j_call: TRBJ2-7
cdr3_aa: CAISEPGTSSYEQYF
cdr3_nt: TGTGCCATCAGTGAACCTGGGACTTCCTCCTACGAGCAGTACTTC

clone_size: -
v_call: TRBV20-1
d_call: TRBD2
j_call: TRBJ2-7
cdr3_aa: CSARGLSGGLYEQYF
cdr3_nt: TGCAGTGCCCGAGGCCTAAGCGGGGGATTATACGAGCAGTACTTC

clone_size: -
v_call: TRBV24-1
d_call: TRBD1
j_call: TRBJ2-1
cdr3_aa: CATSDTRTGGAYNEQFF
cdr3_nt: TGTGCCACCAGTGATACCCGGACAGGGGGCGCTTACAATGAGCAGTTCTTC

clone_size: few
v_call: TRBV20-1
d_call: -
j_call: TRBJ2-3
cdr3_aa: CSAGLRAISTDTQYF
cdr3_nt: TGCAGTGCTGGACTGCGGGCGATAAGCACAGATACGCAGTATTTT

clone_size: few
v_call: TRBV29-1
d_call: TRBD2
j_call: TRBJ2-5
cdr3_aa: CSVSKRDSQETQYF
cdr3_nt: TGCAGCGTTTCCAAGCGGGACTCCCAAGAGACCCAGTACTTC

clone_size: -
v_call: TRBV29-1
d_call: -
j_call: TRBJ2-1
cdr3_aa: CGVQVLGRTGRSYNEQFF
cdr3_nt: TGCGGCGTCCAGGTCCTTGGACGTACAGGTCGTTCCTACAATGAGCAGTTCTTC

clone_size: -
v_call: TRBV7-8
d_call: TRBD2
j_call: TRBJ2-1
cdr3_aa: CASSSGLASGGQNEQFF
cdr3_nt: TGTGCCAGCAGCTCAGGACTGGCAAGCGGGGGCCAGAATGAGCAGTTCTTC

clone_size: -
v_call: TRBV21-1
d_call: -
j_call: TRBJ2-5
cdr3_aa: CASSKELGRGQETQYF
cdr3_nt: TGTGCCAGCAGCAAAGAGCTCGGCAGGGGCCAAGAGACCCAGTACTTC

clone_size: -
v_call: TRBV28
d_call: TRBD1
j_call: TRBJ2-5
cdr3_aa: CAGGQGSQETQYF
cdr3_nt: TGTGCCGGCGGACAGGGGTCACAAGAGACCCAGTACTTC

clone_size: -
v_call: TRBV4-1
d_call: -
j_call: TRBJ2-1
cdr3_aa: CASSQDPSGTAGYNEQFF
cdr3_nt: TGCGCCAGCAGCCAAGATCCCTCCGGGACAGCGGGGTACAATGAGCAGTTCTTC

clone_size: -
v_call: TRBV6-6
d_call: -
j_call: TRBJ2-5
cdr3_aa: CASSYNARQETQYF
cdr3_nt: TGTGCCAGCAGTTACAATGCACGCCAAGAGACCCAGTACTTC

clone_size: -
v_call: TRBV7-9
d_call: -
j_call: TRBJ2-7
cdr3_aa: CASSLERRVDEQYF
cdr3_nt: TGTGCCAGCAGCTTAGAAAGGAGAGTCGACGAGCAGTACTTC

clone_size: -
v_call: TRBV6-1
d_call: -
j_call: TRBJ1-1
cdr3_aa: CASSGTAPTTEAFF
cdr3_nt: TGTGCCAGCAGCGGGACCGCACCGACCACTGAAGCTTTCTTT

clone_size: -
v_call: TRBV7-3
d_call: -
j_call: TRBJ2-1
cdr3_aa: CASSLYSSLSYNEQFF
cdr3_nt: TGTGCCAGCAGCTTATATTCCAGTCTCTCCTACAATGAGCAGTTCTTC

clone_size: few
v_call: TRBV10-3
d_call: TRBD1
j_call: TRBJ2-5
cdr3_aa: CTIADRGEETQYF
cdr3_nt: TGTACCATAGCTGACAGGGGCGAAGAGACCCAGTACTTC